This entry lists 32 T cell receptor beta chains sequenced from one sample in a study of T cell responses to AZD1222 COVID-19 vaccine. Some clones are missing from TCRdb's copy, which holds only in-frame ones; the method was immunoSEQ multiplex PCR. The table shows roughly 150,000 clones, with over 80% occurring only once. The sample consisted of peripheral blood, taken 28 days after the second AZD1222 dose. The receptors were gathered from an adult who received the AZD1222 COVID-19 vaccine.

The rearrangement joins TRBV7-9 to TRBJ1-6, with D maybe TRBD1 (5 bases). Between the trimmed V and J ends, which lost 7 bases and 0 bases, there was a span of 19 bases. The V gene's germline CDR1 is SEHNR and CDR2 FQNEAQ (reference sequence). CDR3 length: 18 residues. The CDR3 DNA reads as TGTGCCAGCAAGGTCTATCGACAGACCAGCTCCTATAATTCACCCCTCCACTTT. This codes for CASKVYRQTSSYNSPLHF.

The chain recombines TRBV30 with TRBJ1-5; a weak D match, TRBD1 (5 bases). The CDR3 contains 13 residues. Deletions cut 4 bases from V and 1 base from J, with 8 bases between. Germline-derived CDR1 and CDR2 are GTSNPN and SVGIG (reference sequence). CDR3 in DNA: TGTGCCTGGAAGGGACGAAGCAATCAGCCCCAGCATTTT. Amino acids: CAWKGRSNQPQHF.

The chain recombines TRBV5-4 with TRBJ2-5; 8 bases map to TRBD1. With V trimmed by 4 bases and J by 5 bases, 10 bases remained unmatched. CDR1 and CDR2 from the germline V gene are SGHNT and YYREEE (reference sequence). This CDR3 has 15 residues. The CDR3 here is CASSGAGGARETQYF. The CDR3 coding sequence is TGTGCCAGCAGCGGGGCAGGGGGCGCACGGGAGACCCAGTACTTC.

In DNA form, the CDR3 reads TGTGCCAGCAGCTCGGGCAGACCTGAAGCTTTCTTT. This translates into CASSSGRPEAFF. V and J are TRBV5-6 and TRBJ1-1, with D uncertain. This CDR3 comprises 12 residues. The germline gives CDR1 SGHDT, CDR2 YYEEEE. V was pared by 3 bases and J by 6 bases, with 9 bases between.

The chain joins TRBV6-6 to TRBJ1-1, with 8 positions matching TRBD1. V shed 4 bases and J 5 bases; nucleotides not matched to a gene: 3. The CDR3 contains 13 residues. The V gene's germline CDR1 is MNHNY and CDR2 SVGAGI (reference sequence). The CDR3 here is CASSFDRGTEAFF. The CDR3 DNA sequence: TGTGCCAGCAGTTTCGACAGGGGTACTGAAGCTTTCTTT.

This clone was seen a handful of times. J is TRBJ1-5 and V is TRBV29-1; the D is unclear. V dropped 5 bases and J dropped 2 bases, with 16 bases sitting between them. This CDR3 region has 15 residues. Per germline, CDR1 SQVTM and CDR2 ANQGSEA. CDR3 amino acids: CSVSDGLLGNQPQHF. CDR3 in DNA: TGCAGCGTTTCGGACGGCCTCCTCGGCAATCAGCCCCAGCATTTT.

This clone has a single count. The chain carries TRBV18 and TRBJ2-1; no reliable D call. Germline CDR1 KGHSH, CDR2 LQKENI. V gave up 0 bases and J gave up 0 bases, with 9 bases separating them. The CDR3 has 16 amino acids. The CDR3 protein is CASSPPKGYSYNEQFF. The CDR3 DNA follows: TGTGCCAGCTCACCACCTAAGGGCTACTCCTACAATGAGCAGTTCTTC.

This rearrangement joins TRBV20-1 to TRBJ1-2, with unresolved D. The V end lost 3 bases, the J end lost 8 bases, and 16 bases lay between the germline ends. The CDR3 consists of 13 residues. The germline CDR1 and CDR2 sequences are DFQATT and SNEGSKA (reference sequence). The CDR3 loop reads CSASKERAQGYTF. The CDR3 coding sequence is TGCAGTGCTAGTAAGGAGCGGGCGCAGGGCTACACCTTC.

This CDR3 is CAISEEGSYNSPLHF. CDR3 nucleotide sequence: TGTGCCATCAGTGAGGAGGGATCCTATAATTCACCCCTCCACTTT. This rearrangement joins TRBV10-3 to TRBJ1-6, with unresolved D. This CDR3 is 15 amino acids long. Looked up from germline, CDR1 is ENHRY and CDR2 is SYGVKD. Trimming removed 2 bases at V and 1 base at J, with 6 bases between.

The chain uses TRBV7-9 and TRBJ1-3; D gene ambiguous. The germline V gene has CDR1 SEHNR and CDR2 FQNEAQ (reference sequence). CDR3 length: 13 amino acids. V lost 9 bases, J lost 0 bases, and 9 bases lay in between. CDR3 sequence (DNA): TGTGCCAGGGGCCTGGGCTCTGGAAACACCATATATTTT. Translating gives CARGLGSGNTIYF.

CDR3 bases: TGTGCCAGCAGTTGGACAGGGAGTTTAAGTGGTGAGCAGTTCTTC. It specifies CASSWTGSLSGEQFF. J is TRBJ2-1 and V is TRBV6-6, with TRBD1 matching 8 bases. CDR1 is MNHNY, CDR2 SVGAGI, per germline (reference sequence). V lost 4 bases to trimming and J lost 9 bases; unmatched junction nucleotides: 11. This CDR3 region has 15 residues.

This sequence joins TRBV5-1 and TRBJ2-5, with 7 positions matching TRBD2. Germline loops: CDR1 SGHRS, CDR2 YFSETQ. The CDR3 contains 15 residues. The V segment lost 1 base and the J segment 1 base; nucleotides outside the gene matches: 4. CDR3 residues: CASSLISGPQETQYF. The CDR3 DNA reads as TGCGCCAGCAGCTTGATTAGCGGGCCCCAAGAGACCCAGTACTTC.

The genes are TRBV9 and TRBJ2-5, with 10 bases identical to TRBD2. The CDR3 contains 14 residues. Trimming at V came to 3 bases and at J to 4 bases, leaving 3 bases not matched to a gene. Germline CDR1 is SGDLS and CDR2 is YYNGEE. The CDR3 DNA follows: TGTGCCAGCAGCGCACGGACTAGCGGAGAGACCCAGTACTTC. Protein product: CASSARTSGETQYF.

The rearrangement joins TRBV30 to TRBJ1-1; D gene uncertain. The length of the CDR3 is 12 residues. Germline-derived CDR1 and CDR2 are GTSNPN and SVGIG (reference sequence). Trimming left V 4 bases short and J 0 bases short, with 6 bases between. As DNA, the CDR3 is TGTGCCTGGACAGTCATGAACACTGAAGCTTTCTTT. Translation: CAWTVMNTEAFF.

The V call is TRBV7-9, the J call TRBJ1-3; D not resolved. The CDR3 has 14 residues. Per the germline V gene, CDR1 is SEHNR and CDR2 is FQNEAQ (reference sequence). Trimming cost V 5 bases and J 3 bases, with 11 bases left between them. CDR3 loop: CASSPQSFGNTIYF. The CDR3 DNA is TGTGCCAGCAGCCCACAGAGCTTTGGAAACACCATATATTTT.

This clone was detected many times. V gene TRBV7-2 combines with J gene TRBJ1-5; D is undetermined. The CDR3 totals 13 residues. In germline, CDR1 is SGHTA, CDR2 FQGNSA. Trimming pared 2 bases from V and 4 bases from J, leaving 6 bases between. For the CDR3, the DNA is TGTGCCAGCAGCTTAAACAAGAATCAGCCCCAGCATTTT. Its protein product is CASSLNKNQPQHF.

The chain has TRBV19 and TRBJ2-1; D unclear. V was shortened by 1 base and J by 0 bases, with 7 bases between the two germline ends. The germline CDR1 and CDR2 sequences are LNHDA and SQIVND (reference sequence). The CDR3 consists of 15 residues. The CDR3 bases are TGTGCCAGTAGTATAGTCCTCCGCTCCTACAATGAGCAGTTCTTC. It specifies CASSIVLRSYNEQFF.

The chain combines TRBV9 with TRBJ1-1; TRBD1 matches 8 bases. After removal of 2 bases from V and 1 base from J, the junction contained 4 bases not matched to a gene. The CDR3 consists of 15 residues. Germline V gene sequence: CDR1 SGDLS, CDR2 YYNGEE. CDR3 coding DNA: TGTGCCAGCAGCGTGTCGGGGACAGGGAACACTGAAGCTTTCTTT. The encoded protein is CASSVSGTGNTEAFF.

The V gene is TRBV10-3, the J gene TRBJ2-1, with 10 bases fitting TRBD1. The CDR3 covers 15 residues. Germline assignment: CDR1 ENHRY and CDR2 SYGVKD. J gave up 5 bases and V 6 bases, and 7 bases lay outside the gene matches. The CDR3: CAIRAGTGDHNEQFF. In nucleotides, the CDR3 is TGTGCCATCAGGGCCGGGACAGGGGACCACAATGAGCAGTTCTTC.

The chain has TRBV5-1 and TRBJ2-1; D is unresolved. This CDR3 is built from 14 residues. V was pared by 0 bases and J by 1 base, with 5 bases between. Germline loops: CDR1 SGHRS, CDR2 YFSETQ. The CDR3 region has the DNA TGCGCCAGCAGCTTGGAGACGTCCTACAATGAGCAGTTCTTC. Translated: CASSLETSYNEQFF.

This sequence joins TRBV5-1 and TRBJ2-2; D is possibly TRBD2 (5 bases). V lost 6 bases, J lost 0 bases, and 9 bases lay in between. The V gene's germline CDR1 is SGHRS and CDR2 YFSETQ. The CDR3 has 14 residues. CDR3 protein: CASKTAANTGELFF. The CDR3 nucleotides read TGCGCCAGCAAAACAGCGGCGAACACCGGGGAGCTGTTTTTT.

The chain has TRBV5-1 and TRBJ1-2, with 11 bases matching TRBD1. Trimming removed 3 bases from V and 7 bases from J; junction bases left unmatched: 11. The germline CDR1 and CDR2 sequences are SGHRS and YFSETQ. The CDR3 totals 16 residues. The CDR3 loop is CASSSNPGTGGSGYTF. The CDR3 DNA reads TGCGCCAGCAGCTCCAACCCCGGGACAGGGGGATCTGGCTACACCTTC.

The V gene is TRBV9, the J gene TRBJ2-1; D is tentatively TRBD1 or TRBD2 (7 bases each). This CDR3 is built from 16 residues. Germline loops: CDR1 SGDLS, CDR2 YYNGEE. Trimming stripped 3 bases from V and 4 bases from J, with 17 bases between. The CDR3 reads CASSAQQGGLYNEQFF. CDR3 coding DNA: TGTGCCAGCAGCGCCCAGCAGGGGGGGCTGTACAATGAGCAGTTCTTC. The full variable domain, in which reference TRBV9 and TRBJ2-1 provide the parts outside the CDR3, is DSGVTQTPKHLITATGQRVTLRCSPRSGDLSVYWYQQSLDQGLQFLIQYYNGEERAKGNILERFSAQQFPDLHSELNLSSLELGDSALYFCASSAQQGGLYNEQFFGPGTRLTVL.

The chain joins TRBV2 to TRBJ1-5; 8 bases are a match to TRBD1. The CDR3 has 12 amino acids. J gave up 5 bases and V 9 bases, and 3 bases lay outside the gene matches. Germline-derived CDR1 and CDR2 are SNHLY and FYNNEI. CDR3 region: CASNRGDQPQHF. CDR3 bases: TGTGCCAGTAACAGGGGGGATCAGCCCCAGCATTTT.

The genes are TRBV2 and TRBJ2-1; D is perhaps TRBD1 (6 bases). This CDR3 region has 13 residues. Trimming took off 6 bases at V and 5 bases at J, with 11 bases between the two ends. Per germline, CDR1 SNHLY and CDR2 FYNNEI. CDR3 coding DNA: TGTGCCAGCAGGGCAGGGGAAGACAATGAGCAGTTCTTC. It yields the protein CASRAGEDNEQFF.

In DNA, the CDR3 is TGTGCCAGCAGTTTATCAGGGTTGAGCTACGAGCAGTACTTC. Translating gives CASSLSGLSYEQYF. The J gene is TRBJ2-7, the V gene TRBV27; D is unclear. The germline V gene encodes CDR1 MNHEY and CDR2 SMNVEV (reference sequence). V dropped 0 bases and J dropped 3 bases, with 9 bases sitting between them. This CDR3 spans 14 amino acids.

The rearrangement links TRBV12-3 or TRBV12-4 to TRBJ1-1; TRBD1 is a possible D gene (6 bases). This CDR3 is built from 11 residues. Trimming shortened V by 4 bases and J by 11 bases, and 11 bases separated the two germline ends. CDR3 in amino acids: CASSSGDDAFF. CDR3 in DNA: TGTGCCAGCAGTTCAGGGGACGATGCTTTCTTT.

V is TRBV30 and J is TRBJ1-6; 7 bases fit TRBD1. CDR1 is GTSNPN and CDR2 is SVGIG in the germline V gene (reference sequence). The V and J ends lost 3 bases and 0 bases, in that order; junction bases with no gene match: 8. CDR3 size: 17 residues. The CDR3 sequence: CAWRTGILSSYNSPLHF. The CDR3 nucleotides read TGTGCCTGGAGGACAGGGATCTTGAGCTCCTATAATTCACCCCTCCACTTT.

The V call is TRBV5-1, the J call TRBJ2-1; TRBD2 agrees at 10 bases. Germline-derived CDR1 and CDR2 are SGHRS and YFSETQ. The CDR3 runs 15 residues. With 5 bases clipped from V and 0 bases from J, the junction kept 2 bases outside the gene matches. The CDR3 bases are TGCGCCAGCAGGCGGACTAGCGGCTCCTACAATGAGCAGTTCTTC. Translation: CASRRTSGSYNEQFF.

V is TRBV6-2 or TRBV6-3 and J is TRBJ2-2; D is ambiguous. CDR1 MNHEY and CDR2 SVGEGT come from the germline V gene. V lost 2 bases to trimming and J lost 0 bases, with 4 bases between them. CDR3 length: 14 residues. CDR3 amino acids: CASSYPSNTGELFF. CDR3 nucleotides: TGTGCCAGCAGTTACCCCTCGAACACCGGGGAGCTGTTTTTT.

This rearrangement joins TRBV11-3 to TRBJ1-6; TRBD1 matches 8 bases. The germline CDR1 and CDR2 sequences are SGHNT and YENEEA. After removal of 3 bases from V and 9 bases from J, the junction contained 4 bases not matched to a gene. The CDR3 consists of 14 residues. The CDR3 coding sequence is TGTGCCAGCAGCTTTCCAGGGGGCCGTTCACCCCTCCACTTT. It specifies CASSFPGGRSPLHF.

The chain combines TRBV3-1 (or the pseudogene TRBV3-2) with TRBJ2-7, with 7 bases aligning to TRBD2. The germline gives CDR1 LGHDT, CDR2 YNNKEL (reference sequence). The CDR3 consists of 16 residues. J gave up 1 base and V 4 bases, and 10 bases lay outside the gene matches. The CDR3 here is CASSPSRDYLSYEQYF. The CDR3 nucleotides read TGTGCCAGCAGCCCCTCGCGGGACTATCTATCCTACGAGCAGTACTTC.